This entry lists 30 T cell receptor beta chains sequenced from one sample in a study of cytomegalovirus exposure and HLA in healthy donors. PCR employed 60 Vbeta and 13 Jbeta primers. Here immunoSEQ multiplex PCR was the method, and the copy in TCRdb shows in-frame clones only, minus some. The sample contains some 130,000 clones, around four fifths of which appear only once. Material for sequencing was PBMCs. The receptors come from a female donor in good health and CMV-seronegative.

V and J are TRBV19 and TRBJ1-2, with D perhaps matching TRBD1 (6 bases). The CDR3 consists of 13 residues. V lost 6 bases, J lost 0 bases, and 8 bases lay in between. The germline CDR1 and CDR2 sequences are LNHDA and SQIVND (reference sequence). CDR3 amino acids: CASRDSTNYGYTF. In DNA form, the CDR3 reads TGTGCCAGTAGGGACAGTACTAACTATGGCTACACCTTC.

The genes are TRBV19 and TRBJ2-7; 7 bases match TRBD1. CDR1 LNHDA and CDR2 SQIVND come from the germline V gene (reference sequence). Trimming at V came to 7 bases and at J to 5 bases, leaving 11 bases not matched to a gene. CDR3 length equals 14 residues. CDR3 DNA sequence: TGTGCCAGTACCGAAAGAGGGGGCCGCGACGAGCAGTACTTC. This encodes CASTERGGRDEQYF.

This clone is a singleton in its sample. The chain couples TRBV5-1 to TRBJ2-3; 10 bases line up with TRBD2. Germline lookup yields CDR1 SGHRS and CDR2 YFSETQ. The CDR3 contains 14 residues. The ends lost 6 bases at V and 3 bases at J; junction bases unmatched: 4. CDR3 sequence: CASMGTSVTDTQYF. As DNA, the CDR3 is TGCGCCAGCATGGGGACTAGCGTGACAGATACGCAGTATTTT.

The V and J genes are TRBV19 and TRBJ2-3; a possible D gene is TRBD2 (6 bases). Trimming cost V 9 bases and J 0 bases, with 13 bases left between them. The germline V gene has CDR1 LNHDA and CDR2 SQIVND (reference sequence). The CDR3 is 14 residues long. CDR3 in DNA: TGTGCCAGCGGAAGCGGGTCTAGCACAGATACGCAGTATTTT. Protein product: CASGSGSSTDTQYF.

V is TRBV7-9 and J is TRBJ1-2; 8 bases fit TRBD1. Germline CDR1 is SEHNR and CDR2 is FQNEAQ (reference sequence). The V gene end was trimmed by 1 base and the J gene end by 7 bases; junction bases not matched to a gene: 5. There are 14 residues in the CDR3. The CDR3 DNA reads as TGTGCCAGCAGCTTAGGGCAGGGGGCGGTTGGCTACACCTTC. Translation: CASSLGQGAVGYTF.

The chain carries TRBV19 and TRBJ1-1, with TRBD1 identical over 9 bases. Germline lookup yields CDR1 LNHDA and CDR2 SQIVND (reference sequence). The CDR3 consists of 15 residues. J was trimmed by 5 bases and V by 4 bases; bases with no gene match: 8. Here the CDR3 reads CASSNRRDRVTEAFF. CDR3 in DNA: TGTGCCAGTAGTAACCGCCGGGACAGGGTAACTGAAGCTTTCTTT.

The chain uses TRBV10-1 and TRBJ2-2; TRBD1 aligns across 7 bases. Germline loops: CDR1 WNHNN, CDR2 SYGVQD (reference sequence). V shed 8 bases and J 8 bases; nucleotides not matched to a gene: 8. This CDR3 contains 13 residues. CDR3 loop: CASGGQATGELFF. The CDR3 DNA reads TGCGCCAGCGGCGGACAGGCCACGGGGGAGCTGTTTTTT.

This chain uses TRBV4-3 with TRBJ1-2, with D possibly being TRBD1 (5 bases). Germline loops: CDR1 LGHNA, CDR2 YSLEER. Trimming cost V 8 bases and J 0 bases, with 16 bases left between them. The CDR3 is 15 amino acids. The CDR3 protein is CASCRVDRANYGYTF. CDR3 bases: TGCGCCAGCTGCAGGGTGGACCGAGCTAACTATGGCTACACCTTC.

J is TRBJ2-3 and V is TRBV30; 7 positions agree with TRBD2. Germline V gives CDR1 GTSNPN, CDR2 SVGIG (reference sequence). The trim removed 1 base at V and 0 bases at J, leaving 10 bases unmatched. This CDR3 has 17 residues. The CDR3 spells CAWSGAGDPLSTDTQYF. Written as DNA, the CDR3 is TGTGCCTGGAGTGGGGCGGGAGATCCCCTTAGCACAGATACGCAGTATTTT.

In this sample, this clone turned up once. The chain uses TRBV21-1 and TRBJ2-5; the table's D call TRBD2 went unverified against the DNA. TRBV21-1 counts as a pseudogene. The CDR3 length is 19 residues. The CDR3 here is CASSNELLGGQGPQETQYF. The CDR3, as DNA: TGTGCCAGCAGCAATGAACTCCTCGGGGGGCAGGGCCCTCAAGAGACCCAGTACTTC.

This chain uses TRBV18 with TRBJ1-2; D uncertain. The CDR3 is 14 amino acids. With 5 bases removed from V and 3 bases from J, the gap between germline ends came to 13 bases. CDR1 and CDR2 from the germline V gene are KGHSH and LQKENI. The CDR3 DNA is TGTGCCAGCTCAGTTTCGGAGGCAGACTATGGCTACACCTTC. As protein: CASSVSEADYGYTF. Full variable domain (remainder filled in from reference TRBV18 and TRBJ1-2): NAGVMQNPRHLVRRRGQEARLRCSPMKGHSHVYWYRQLPEEGLKFMVYLQKENIIDESGMPKERFSAEFPKEGPSILRIQQVVRGDSAAYFCASSVSEADYGYTFGSGTRLTVV.

This chain joins TRBV29-1 and TRBJ1-1; TRBD1 is a possible D gene (5 bases). Germline CDR1 reads SQVTM; CDR2 reads ANQGSEA. The CDR3 is 13 residues long. The V end was cut by 5 bases, the J end by 1 base, with 11 bases between. The CDR3 region is CSVQQGTNTEAFF. CDR3 nucleotides: TGCAGCGTTCAGCAGGGCACGAACACTGAAGCTTTCTTT.

This clone was seen a handful of times. The genes are TRBV18 and TRBJ1-5; possible D gene TRBD1, 5 bases. V was clipped by 6 bases and J by 3 bases, with 15 bases between them. The CDR3 runs to 15 residues. Per the germline V gene, CDR1 is KGHSH and CDR2 is LQKENI. The CDR3 DNA reads as TGTGCCAGCTCCCAAGGCAGGGTTCCCAATCAGCCCCAGCATTTT. Protein: CASSQGRVPNQPQHF.

The chain has TRBV4-3 and TRBJ1-4; tentative D call: TRBD1 (6 bases). V gave up 1 base and J gave up 4 bases, with 13 bases separating them. CDR1 and CDR2 (germline): LGHNA, YSLEER. The CDR3 spans 16 residues. The CDR3 reads CASSQVTRGGNEKLFF. The CDR3 DNA is TGCGCCAGCAGCCAAGTGACCAGAGGGGGTAATGAAAAACTGTTTTTT.

This clone was recorded once. The rearrangement links TRBV7-3 to TRBJ2-5, with 7 bases that match TRBD1. This CDR3 is 18 amino acids long. V trimming: 4 bases; J trimming: 4 bases; junction bases outside the gene matches: 18. The germline V gene has CDR1 SGHTA and CDR2 FQGTGA. Written as DNA, the CDR3 is TGTGCCAGCAGCTCCCGAAGGGCCCGACAGGGTGGTGGAGAGACCCAGTACTTC. Translation: CASSSRRARQGGGETQYF. The variable domain in full, completed from reference TRBV7-3 and TRBJ2-5, reads GAGVSQTPSNKVTEKGKYVELRCDPISGHTALYWYRQSLGQGPEFLIYFQGTGAADDSGLPNDRFFAVRPEGSVSTLKIQRTERGDSAVYLCASSSRRARQGGGETQYFGPGTRLLVL.

V is TRBV5-1 and J is TRBJ2-7; 8 positions match TRBD2. V was clipped by 7 bases and J by 2 bases; unmatched bases: 11. CDR3 size: 15 residues. Germline CDR1 SGHRS, CDR2 YFSETQ. CDR3 nucleotides: TGCGCCAGCTCCATAGAGGTAGCGGGAACCTACGAGCAGTACTTC. This sequence encodes CASSIEVAGTYEQYF. Complete variable domain (other parts from reference TRBV5-1 and TRBJ2-7): KAGVTQTPRYLIKTRGQQVTLSCSPISGHRSVSWYQQTPGQGLQFLFEYFSETQRNKGNFPGRFSGRQFSNSRSEMNVSTLELGDSALYLCASSIEVAGTYEQYFGPGTRLTVT.

The chain joins TRBV6-1 to TRBJ1-3; D uncertain. With 0 bases removed from V and 0 bases from J, the gap between germline ends came to 6 bases. Germline V gene lookup returns CDR1 MNHNS and CDR2 SASEGT. The length of the CDR3 is 15 residues. Written as DNA, the CDR3 is TGTGCCAGCAGTGAAGCAGTGAGCTCTGGAAACACCATATATTTT. Protein: CASSEAVSSGNTIYF.

This chain joins TRBV27 and TRBJ2-3; D is possibly TRBD1 (5 bases). The CDR3 extends over 14 amino acids. Trimming took 1 base from V and 3 from J, leaving 8 bases between them. Germline-derived CDR1 and CDR2 are MNHEY and SMNVEV (reference sequence). CDR3 DNA: TGTGCCAGCAGTTTATACAAGGGGACAGATACGCAGTATTTT. Translated: CASSLYKGTDTQYF.

J is TRBJ1-4 and V is TRBV27; D might be TRBD1 (6 bases). The CDR3 covers 15 residues. The germline gives CDR1 MNHEY, CDR2 SMNVEV (reference sequence). V dropped 3 bases and J dropped 2 bases, with 10 bases sitting between them. CDR3 in DNA: TGTGCCAGCAGTTTCAGGGGATCTACTAATGAAAAACTGTTTTTT. Residues: CASSFRGSTNEKLFF.

This clone has just one count. J is TRBJ1-2 and V is TRBV7-2; a weak D match, TRBD1 (6 bases). This CDR3 spans 15 amino acids. The V and J ends lost 1 base and 0 bases respectively, with 9 bases between them. CDR1 is SGHTA and CDR2 is FQGNSA in the germline V gene. Here the CDR3 DNA reads TGTGCCAGCAGCTTAGGACAGGCGTCTAACTATGGCTACACCTTC. Its translation: CASSLGQASNYGYTF.

The chain employs TRBV28 and TRBJ2-7, with TRBD1 matching 7 bases. This CDR3 spans 12 amino acids. Germline V gene data show CDR1 as MDHEN and CDR2 as SYDVKM. Trimming removed 2 bases from V and 11 bases from J; junction bases left unmatched: 6. CDR3 nucleotide sequence: TGTGCCAGCAGTTTAGGAGGACAGGCCGAGTACTTC. It encodes CASSLGGQAEYF.

The chain recombines TRBV6-6 with TRBJ1-4; D is undetermined. The CDR3 has 14 residues. The ends were cut back, 8 bases at V and 3 bases at J, with 13 bases in the middle. Germline loops: CDR1 MNHNY, CDR2 SVGAGI (reference sequence). The CDR3 DNA reads as TGTGCCAGCGGATTACGGACTTCTAATGAAAAACTGTTTTTT. Amino acids: CASGLRTSNEKLFF.

The gene calls are TRBV7-3 and TRBJ2-1; tentatively, D is TRBD2 (6 bases). Deletions cut 5 bases from V and 5 bases from J, with 10 bases between. CDR1 SGHTA and CDR2 FQGTGA come from the germline V gene. The CDR3 runs to 13 residues. The CDR3, as DNA: TGTGCCAGCAGCGAGGGACTGGACAATGAGCAGTTCTTC. Encoded protein: CASSEGLDNEQFF.

The chain is built from TRBV5-1 and TRBJ2-3; D ambiguous. Germline V gives CDR1 SGHRS, CDR2 YFSETQ. Trimming removed 0 bases at V and 0 bases at J, with 5 bases between. The CDR3 loop spans 14 amino acids. Here the CDR3 reads CASSLGASTDTQYF. DNA for the CDR3: TGCGCCAGCAGCTTGGGAGCTAGCACAGATACGCAGTATTTT.

This sequence joins TRBV7-9 and TRBJ2-5; TRBD2 might be the D (6 bases). The CDR3 sequence is 14 residues long. V was shortened by 7 bases and J by 5 bases, with 17 bases between the two germline ends. The germline V gene encodes CDR1 SEHNR and CDR2 FQNEAQ (reference sequence). CDR3 in amino acids: CASTPGSSGETQYF. CDR3 in DNA: TGTGCCAGCACCCCGGGGAGCAGCGGGGAGACCCAGTACTTC.

The chain carries TRBV28 and TRBJ1-2; no firm D call. Trimming stripped 11 bases from V and 5 bases from J, with 15 bases between. The V gene's germline CDR1 is MDHEN and CDR2 SYDVKM. The CDR3 contains 12 residues. The CDR3 DNA is TGTGCCGCCCGAGGAGGAGGGTATGGCTACACCTTC. Amino acid sequence: CAARGGGYGYTF.

The chain combines TRBV5-1 with TRBJ1-1; 7 nucleotides match TRBD1. CDR1 and CDR2 (germline): SGHRS, YFSETQ. The length of the CDR3 is 14 residues. The V gene end was trimmed by 0 bases and the J gene end by 7 bases; junction bases not matched to a gene: 6. The CDR3 nucleotides read TGCGCCAGCAGCTTGGAAGGGGGCGCGGATGAAGCTTTCTTT. Translation: CASSLEGGADEAFF.

The chain couples TRBV19 to TRBJ1-5; 8 bases match TRBD1. The V gene's germline CDR1 is LNHDA and CDR2 SQIVND (reference sequence). This CDR3 contains 15 residues. Germline trimming cut 7 bases from V and 6 bases from J; bases unmatched to any gene: 11. Here the CDR3 reads CASTPGQGAGQPQHF. The CDR3 nucleotides read TGTGCCAGTACTCCCGGGCAGGGGGCCGGTCAGCCCCAGCATTTT.

The rearrangement links TRBV7-6 to TRBJ2-5, with D possibly TRBD1 on 5 matching bases. The CDR3 sequence is 16 residues long. V lost 6 bases and J lost 2, with 19 bases in between. Germline lookup yields CDR1 SGHVS and CDR2 FNYEAQ. The CDR3 coding sequence is TGTGCCAGCAGACCTCTCTCGGCAGGGCCTCAAGAGACCCAGTACTTC. This sequence encodes CASRPLSAGPQETQYF.

This chain links TRBV4-3 with TRBJ2-5; 11 bases match TRBD2. Germline V gives CDR1 LGHNA, CDR2 YSLEER. J lost 4 bases, V lost 4 bases, and 8 bases had no gene match. The CDR3 totals 16 residues. In nucleotides, the CDR3 is TGCGCCAGCAGCCCTCTAGCGGGAGGAAGAGGAGAGACCCAGTACTTC. Translating gives CASSPLAGGRGETQYF.